This passage covers 10 T cell receptor beta chains from one sample sequenced in a study of CD8 T cells in Susac syndrome. Random hexamers primed reverse transcription of roughly 0.5 to 1 ug RNA. Using its own MiXCR run on the immunoSEQ multiplex PCR reads, TCRdb lists one record per CDR3 protein. Of 150,000 to 200,000 distinct CDR3 sequences listed, 93% were seen once; the top ten hold under 0.095%. Sequencing input: CD4+ T cells from PBMCs. The receptors shown here come from a human donor with multiple sclerosis.

The chain employs TRBV30 and TRBJ2-5; TRBD2 might be the D (5 bases). The germline CDR1 and CDR2 sequences are GTSNPN and SVGIG (reference sequence). Trimming pared 3 bases from V and 1 base from J, leaving 9 bases between. CDR3 length: 13 amino acids. In DNA, the CDR3 is TGTGCCTGGAGGCGGGTCGCCCAAGAGACCCAGTACTTC. Its protein product is CAWRRVAQETQYF.

The chain uses TRBV2 and TRBJ1-6; 11 bases line up with TRBD1. CDR3 length: 15 amino acids. The trim removed 6 bases at V and 10 bases at J, leaving 8 bases unmatched. The germline CDR1 and CDR2 sequences are SNHLY and FYNNEI. The CDR3 nucleotides are TGTGCCAGCAGCGAGGGACAGGGGGTTTGGTCACCCCTCCACTTT. It specifies CASSEGQGVWSPLHF.

This sequence joins TRBV24-1 and TRBJ2-3; D call uncertain. V lost 0 bases, J lost 4 bases, and 16 bases lay in between. CDR1 and CDR2 from the germline V gene are KGHDR and SFDVKD. CDR3 size: 17 residues. This chain's CDR3 is CATSDLHSGDLADTQYF. The CDR3 DNA follows: TGTGCCACCAGTGATTTGCATTCTGGTGATCTCGCAGATACGCAGTATTTT.

The gene calls are TRBV9 and TRBJ1-3, with D tentatively TRBD1 (6 bases). Germline-derived CDR1 and CDR2 are SGDLS and YYNGEE. Trimming removed 4 bases at V and 0 bases at J, with 14 bases between. This CDR3 has 16 residues. Written as DNA, the CDR3 is TGTGCCAGCAGCCTAGCAGGCAGGGGCTCTGGAAACACCATATATTTT. This sequence encodes CASSLAGRGSGNTIYF.

The chain is built from TRBV2 and TRBJ2-5; 9 bases are a match to TRBD2. The CDR3 contains 15 residues. Germline V CDR1 and CDR2: SNHLY, FYNNEI. V was pared by 6 bases and J by 1 base, with 6 bases of the junction left unmatched. The CDR3 DNA reads as TGTGCCAGCAGCGCTAGCGGGACCTTCCAAGAGACCCAGTACTTC. It yields the protein CASSASGTFQETQYF.

This rearrangement joins TRBV28 to TRBJ2-1, with D tentatively TRBD2 (7 bases). With 5 bases removed from V and 4 bases from J, the gap between germline ends came to 15 bases. This CDR3 is 15 amino acids long. Germline CDR1 and CDR2: MDHEN and SYDVKM. CDR3 sequence: CASSLPGGPYNEQFF. The CDR3 nucleotides read TGTGCCAGCAGTCTTCCGGGGGGCCCTTACAATGAGCAGTTCTTC.

The chain employs TRBV10-3 and TRBJ2-2; D is unclear. The CDR3 contains 15 residues. V lost 0 bases to trimming and J lost 2 bases, with 7 bases between them. CDR1 is ENHRY, CDR2 SYGVKD, per germline. Here the CDR3 reads CAISESYGNTGELFF. In DNA, the CDR3 is TGTGCCATCAGTGAGTCGTACGGCAACACCGGGGAGCTGTTTTTT.

The V call is TRBV2, the J call TRBJ2-7; TRBD1 is a possible D gene (6 bases). Trimming took off 6 bases at V and 1 base at J, with 16 bases between the two ends. Germline loops: CDR1 SNHLY, CDR2 FYNNEI. This CDR3 region has 15 residues. The CDR3 DNA reads as TGTGCCAGCAGACAGGGCATCTTATCATCCTACGAGCAGTACTTC. This gives the protein CASRQGILSSYEQYF.

V is TRBV12-3 or TRBV12-4 and J is TRBJ1-2; D is perhaps TRBD1 (5 bases). V was pared by 4 bases and J by 3 bases, with 9 bases between. This CDR3 spans 13 amino acids. The CDR3 DNA follows: TGTGCCAGCAGTTCGGGACCAGACTATGGCTACACCTTC. Its translation: CASSSGPDYGYTF.

V usage is TRBV3-1 and J usage is TRBJ2-7; 10 bases align to TRBD2. Germline V lookup: CDR1 LGHDT, CDR2 YNNKEL (reference sequence). With V trimmed by 1 base and J by 2 bases, 8 bases remained unmatched. This CDR3 spans 17 amino acids. CDR3 loop: CASSQVPQSGRAYEQYF. CDR3 DNA: TGTGCCAGCAGCCAAGTCCCCCAGAGCGGGAGGGCCTACGAGCAGTACTTC.